This passage covers 10 T cell receptor beta chains from one sample sequenced in a study of blood T cells in healthy people across ages. The use of a sample-barcoded 5' primer and a J-beta primer mix characterized a second PCR of about 6 to 11 cycles. TCRdb redid the calling of the 5' RACE reads with MiXCR, one entry per CDR3 protein. The sample records about 1.6 million distinct CDR3 sequences, about 35% being singletons. Sequencing input: blood. These receptors all come from a woman aged 25 to 39 in good health.

This clonotype was found a few times. The rearrangement uses TRBV7-8 and TRBJ2-2, with D possibly TRBD1 on 5 matching bases. The ends were cut back, 0 bases at V and 6 bases at J, with 14 bases in the middle. The CDR3 totals 16 residues. From germline, CDR1 is SGHVS and CDR2 FQNEAQ. The CDR3: CASSLATAGPAGELFF. The CDR3 bases are TGTGCCAGCAGCTTAGCGACGGCAGGGCCTGCCGGGGAGCTGTTTTTT.

The chain is built from TRBV11-2 and TRBJ2-1, with 9 bases fitting TRBD2. The V gene end was trimmed by 5 bases and the J gene end by 8 bases; junction bases not matched to a gene: 10. This CDR3 spans 15 amino acids. The germline CDR1 and CDR2 sequences are SGHAT and FQNNGV. This CDR3 is CASSRSGRSLDEQFF. The CDR3, as DNA: TGTGCCAGCAGCCGTAGCGGGAGAAGTTTGGATGAGCAGTTCTTC.

This chain joins TRBV29-1 and TRBJ1-1; 8 bases align to TRBD1. With 4 bases clipped from V and 3 bases from J, the junction kept 4 bases outside the gene matches. CDR1 SQVTM and CDR2 ANQGSEA come from the germline V gene. There are 13 residues in the CDR3. CDR3 in DNA: TGCAGCGTTGGCAGGGGGCACTACACTGAAGCTTTCTTT. Its protein product is CSVGRGHYTEAFF.

This clonotype was detected ten times or more. The rearrangement joins TRBV29-1 to TRBJ1-2, with TRBD1 identical over 7 bases. The CDR3 runs 14 residues. Germline CDR1 is SQVTM and CDR2 is ANQGSEA. Trimming removed 6 bases from V and 0 bases from J; junction bases left unmatched: 7. CDR3 protein: CSVSGQLANYGYTF. CDR3 DNA sequence: TGCAGCGTGTCGGGACAGCTCGCTAACTATGGCTACACCTTC.

In this sample, this clonotype turned up once. The rearrangement links TRBV9 to TRBJ2-4; TRBD1 agrees at 7 bases. The ends lost 5 bases at V and 0 bases at J; junction bases unmatched: 5. The CDR3 covers 15 residues. Germline CDR1 is SGDLS and CDR2 is YYNGEE. The CDR3 nucleotides are TGTGCCAGCAGAGGGACAGTCCTAGCCAAAAACATTCAGTACTTC. Translation gives CASRGTVLAKNIQYF.

This clonotype was counted between two and nine times. The chain uses TRBV29-1 and TRBJ1-1; 8 bases map to TRBD1. Germline V lookup: CDR1 SQVTM, CDR2 ANQGSEA. This CDR3 spans 15 amino acids. V shed 7 bases and J 0 bases; nucleotides not matched to a gene: 10. Written as DNA, the CDR3 is TGCAGCGCCGTCTGGGACAGGATCCTGAACACTGAAGCTTTCTTT. It specifies CSAVWDRILNTEAFF. The variable domain in full, with the rest retrieved from reference TRBV29-1 and TRBJ1-1, is SAVISQKPSRDICQRGTSLTIQCQVDSQVTMMFWYRQQPGQSLTLIATANQGSEATYESGFVIDKFPISRPNLTFSTLTVSNMSPEDSSIYLCSAVWDRILNTEAFFGQGTRLTVV.

This clonotype came up a few times. The chain joins TRBV20-1 to TRBJ2-7; 8 bases are shared with TRBD1. CDR1 and CDR2 (germline): DFQATT, SNEGSKA (reference sequence). This CDR3 has 13 residues. Trimming cost V 3 bases and J 7 bases; bases outside gene matches: 8. CDR3 sequence: CSARKDRVGEQYF. CDR3 nucleotides: TGCAGTGCTAGGAAGGACAGGGTGGGTGAGCAGTACTTC.

This clonotype was seen many times. V and J are TRBV7-2 and TRBJ2-7; D unclear. The CDR3 spans 14 residues. The V end was cut by 5 bases, the J end by 0 bases, with 11 bases between. From germline, CDR1 is SGHTA and CDR2 FQGNSA. The CDR3 nucleotides read TGTGCCAGCAGCCCAGCATCTCACTCCTACGAGCAGTACTTC. Translated, it gives CASSPASHSYEQYF.

The chain carries TRBV7-9 and TRBJ2-4; 7 positions agree with TRBD1. The J call may be faulty, since TRBJ2-7 better matches the DNA end. The CDR3 covers 14 residues. Germline V gene sequence: CDR1 SEHNR, CDR2 FQNEAQ (reference sequence). The CDR3 region is CASSSNRGPYEQYF. Written as DNA, the CDR3 is TGTGCCAGCAGCTCGAACAGGGGCCCTTACGAGCAGTACTTC.

The V call is TRBV2, the J call TRBJ1-5; perhaps TRBD1 as D (5 bases). Germline V lookup: CDR1 SNHLY, CDR2 FYNNEI. The CDR3 loop spans 15 amino acids. V dropped 7 bases and J dropped 0 bases, with 13 bases sitting between them. In DNA, the CDR3 is TGTGCCAGCATGCCCAGGGCCCGTAGCAATCAGCCCCAGCATTTT. This codes for CASMPRARSNQPQHF.